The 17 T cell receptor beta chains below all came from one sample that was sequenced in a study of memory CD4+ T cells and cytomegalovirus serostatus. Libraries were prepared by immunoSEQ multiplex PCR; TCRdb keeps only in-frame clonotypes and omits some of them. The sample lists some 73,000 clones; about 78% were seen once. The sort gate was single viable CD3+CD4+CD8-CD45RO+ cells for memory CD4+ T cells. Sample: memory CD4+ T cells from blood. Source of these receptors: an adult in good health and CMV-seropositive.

The CDR3 region has the DNA TGTGCCAGCAGCCTCCTTCCCCGGGACAGGGGCCATGATGAGCAGTTCTTC. Its translation is CASSLLPRDRGHDEQFF. This rearrangement joins TRBV5-6 to TRBJ2-1, with 10 bases aligning to TRBD1. This CDR3 is 17 amino acids long. Germline trimming cut 4 bases from V and 8 bases from J; bases unmatched to any gene: 15. Germline V gives CDR1 SGHDT, CDR2 YYEEEE.

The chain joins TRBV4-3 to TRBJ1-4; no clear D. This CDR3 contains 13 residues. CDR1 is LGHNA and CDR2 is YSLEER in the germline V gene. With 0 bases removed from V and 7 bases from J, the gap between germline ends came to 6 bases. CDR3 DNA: TGCGCCAGCAGCCAAGAGAGGGCTGAAAAACTGTTTTTT. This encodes CASSQERAEKLFF.

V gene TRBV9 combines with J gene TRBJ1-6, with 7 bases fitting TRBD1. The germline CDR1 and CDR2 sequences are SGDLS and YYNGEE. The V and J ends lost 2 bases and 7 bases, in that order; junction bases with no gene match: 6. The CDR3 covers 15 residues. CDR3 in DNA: TGTGCCAGCAGCGTGTGGGGGACAGAGAATTCACCCCTCCACTTT. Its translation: CASSVWGTENSPLHF.

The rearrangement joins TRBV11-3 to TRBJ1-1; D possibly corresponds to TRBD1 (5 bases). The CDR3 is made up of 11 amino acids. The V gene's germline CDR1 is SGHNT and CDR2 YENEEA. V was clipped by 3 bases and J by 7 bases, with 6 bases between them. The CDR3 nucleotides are TGTGCCAGCAGCTTCGACAGTGAAGCTTTCTTT. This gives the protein CASSFDSEAFF.

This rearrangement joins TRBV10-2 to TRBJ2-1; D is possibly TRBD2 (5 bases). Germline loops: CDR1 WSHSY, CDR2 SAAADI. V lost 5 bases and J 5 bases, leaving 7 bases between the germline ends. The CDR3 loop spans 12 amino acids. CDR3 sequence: CASSRGNNEQFF. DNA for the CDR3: TGCGCCAGCAGTAGAGGGAACAATGAGCAGTTCTTC.

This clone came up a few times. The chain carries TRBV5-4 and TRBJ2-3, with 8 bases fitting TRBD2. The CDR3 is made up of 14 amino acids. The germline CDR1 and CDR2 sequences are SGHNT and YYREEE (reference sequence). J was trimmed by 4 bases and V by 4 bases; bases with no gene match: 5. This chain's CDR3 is CASSPRREADTQYF. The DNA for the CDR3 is TGTGCCAGCAGCCCTCGGCGGGAGGCAGATACGCAGTATTTT.

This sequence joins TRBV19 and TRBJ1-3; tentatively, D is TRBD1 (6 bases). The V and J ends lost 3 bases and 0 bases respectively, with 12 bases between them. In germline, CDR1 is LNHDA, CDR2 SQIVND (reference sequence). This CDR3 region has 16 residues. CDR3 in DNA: TGTGCCAGTAGTATCCCTGGACAGATCTCTGGAAACACCATATATTTT. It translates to CASSIPGQISGNTIYF.

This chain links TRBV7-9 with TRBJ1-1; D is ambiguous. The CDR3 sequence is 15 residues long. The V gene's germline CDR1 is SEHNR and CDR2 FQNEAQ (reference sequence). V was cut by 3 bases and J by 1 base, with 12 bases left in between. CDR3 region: CASSFGDSGNTEAFF. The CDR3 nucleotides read TGTGCCAGCAGCTTTGGGGATTCAGGGAACACTGAAGCTTTCTTT.

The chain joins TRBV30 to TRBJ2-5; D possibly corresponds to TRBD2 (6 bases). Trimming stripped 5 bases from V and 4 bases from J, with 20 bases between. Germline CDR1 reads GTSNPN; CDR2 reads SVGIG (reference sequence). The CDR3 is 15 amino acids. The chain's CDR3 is CAWGGPGLIRETQYF. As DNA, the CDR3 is TGTGCCTGGGGTGGACCGGGACTCATCCGAGAGACCCAGTACTTC. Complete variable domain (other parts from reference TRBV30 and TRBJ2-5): SQTIHQWPATLVQPVGSPLSLECTVEGTSNPNLYWYRQAAGRGLQLLFYSVGIGQISSEVPQNLSASRPQDRQFILSSKKLLLSDSGFYLCAWGGPGLIRETQYFGPGTRLLVL.

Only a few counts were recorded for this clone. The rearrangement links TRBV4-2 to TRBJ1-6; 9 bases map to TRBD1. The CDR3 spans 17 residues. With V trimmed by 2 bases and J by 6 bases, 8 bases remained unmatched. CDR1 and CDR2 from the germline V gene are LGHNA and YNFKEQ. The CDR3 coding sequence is TGTGCCAGCAGCCAACTGGGACAGGGCGAGAGTAATTCACCCCTCCACTTT. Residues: CASSQLGQGESNSPLHF.

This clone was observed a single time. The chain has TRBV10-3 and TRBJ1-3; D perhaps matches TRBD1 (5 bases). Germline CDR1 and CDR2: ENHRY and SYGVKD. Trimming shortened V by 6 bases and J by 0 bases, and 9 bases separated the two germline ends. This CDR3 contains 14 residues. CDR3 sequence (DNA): TGTGCCATCAGGGACATCAACTCTGGAAACACCATATATTTT. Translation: CAIRDINSGNTIYF.

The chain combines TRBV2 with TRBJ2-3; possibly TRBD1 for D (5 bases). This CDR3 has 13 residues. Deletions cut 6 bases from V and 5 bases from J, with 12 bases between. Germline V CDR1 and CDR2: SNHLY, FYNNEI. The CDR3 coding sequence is TGTGCCAGCAGGGGGCCCGTTTTAGATACGCAGTATTTT. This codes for CASRGPVLDTQYF.

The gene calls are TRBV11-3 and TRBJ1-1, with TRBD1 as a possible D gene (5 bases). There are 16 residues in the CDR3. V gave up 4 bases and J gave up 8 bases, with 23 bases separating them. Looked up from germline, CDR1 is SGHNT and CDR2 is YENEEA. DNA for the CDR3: TGTGCCAGCAGCTCCGCAAACTCCGGGGGTGGGGGAGAAGCTTTCTTT. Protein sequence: CASSSANSGGGGEAFF.

The CDR3 loop is CASSPSDSRSGGYTF. The DNA for the CDR3 is TGTGCCAGCAGCCCCAGTGACAGTCGCTCCGGTGGCTACACCTTC. The chain carries TRBV5-5 and TRBJ1-2; weak D call: TRBD1 (5 bases). CDR1 SGHKS and CDR2 YYEKEE come from the germline V gene (reference sequence). This CDR3 is 15 amino acids long. Trimming took off 4 bases at V and 7 bases at J, with 20 bases between the two ends.

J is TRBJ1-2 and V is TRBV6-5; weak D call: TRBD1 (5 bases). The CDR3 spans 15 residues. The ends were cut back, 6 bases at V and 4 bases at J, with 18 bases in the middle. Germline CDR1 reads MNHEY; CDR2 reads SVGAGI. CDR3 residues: CASSLVGGETYGYTF. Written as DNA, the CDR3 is TGTGCCAGCAGCCTCGTGGGGGGAGAGACCTATGGCTACACCTTC.

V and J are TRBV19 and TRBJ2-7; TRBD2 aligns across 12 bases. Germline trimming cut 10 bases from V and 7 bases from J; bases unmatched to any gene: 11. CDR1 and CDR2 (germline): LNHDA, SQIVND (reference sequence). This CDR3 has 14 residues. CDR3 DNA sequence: TGTGCCACCTCTAGCGGGGGGGCCCTTCGGGAGCAGTACTTC. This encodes CATSSGGALREQYF. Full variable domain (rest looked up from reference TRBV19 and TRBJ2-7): DGGITQSPKYLFRKEGQNVTLSCEQNLNHDAMYWYRQDPGQGLRLIYYSQIVNDFQKGDIAEGYSVSREKKESFPLTVTSAQKNPTAFYLCATSSGGALREQYFGPGTRLTVT.

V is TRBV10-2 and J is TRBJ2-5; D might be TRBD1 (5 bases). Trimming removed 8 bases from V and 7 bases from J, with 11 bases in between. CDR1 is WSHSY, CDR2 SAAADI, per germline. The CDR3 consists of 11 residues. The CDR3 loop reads CASGALPTQYF. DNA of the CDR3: TGCGCCAGCGGGGCCCTCCCGACCCAGTACTTC.